The T cell receptor (beta chain) described here comes from a study of cytomegalovirus exposure and HLA in healthy donors. General study points: For cytomegalovirus status, the classifier reportedly gave diagnoses with high specificity and sensitivity.

All the people who gave samples were healthy bone marrow donors. Trimming removed 0 bases from V and 6 bases from J; junction bases left unmatched: 3. The germline V gene encodes CDR1 SGDLS and CDR2 YYNGEE. The CDR3 consists of 16 residues. Turning to this clone: Its antigen is undetermined.

The PCR ran on 60 Vbeta and 13 Jbeta primers. Assay used: immunoSEQ multiplex PCR; TCRdb lists only in-frame clones, some missing. The data contain about 110,000 clones, about four fifths of them singletons. This receptor was taken from a woman aged 55-70 years in good health and CMV-seropositive. The sequenced sample was PBMCs. The genes are TRBV9 and TRBJ2-2, with TRBD2 identical over 12 bases. DNA for the CDR3: TGTGCCAGCAGCGTAGGACTAGCGGGAGAATCCGGGGAGCTGTTTTTT. Protein: CASSVGLAGESGELFF.